A selection of T cell receptor beta chains follows, all from one sample in a study of T cell clonotyping in hematopoietic cell transplantation. Sequenced by immunoSEQ multiplex PCR; TCRdb stores in-frame clones only, minus some. The repertoire holds 35,000 to 50,000 clones, with 95% as singletons. The source material was peripheral blood mononuclear cells. All receptors derive from a man between 25 and 39 years old in good health. Some clones in this sample may be carry-over from other donors' samples. Both conserved end residues are part of each CDR3. A D gene is named only where the DNA matches it firmly. Expanded clones get a size class; other rows say once, few or many, or leave the size out.

>TRBV4-1|-|TRBJ1-6|-
TGCGCCAGCAGCCGGAGTGGGTCACCCCTCCACTTT
CASSRSGSPLHF
>TRBV10-1|-|TRBJ2-7|-
TGCGCCAGCAGTGGTCAGGAGGAGCAGTACTTC
CASSGQEEQYF
>TRBV10-1|-|TRBJ1-5|-
TGCGCCACCACACCAGGGGTAATCGATAGCAATCAGCCCCAGCATTTT
CATTPGVIDSNQPQHF
>TRBV28|-|TRBJ1-5|-
TGTGCCAGCACCCGGGGGGGGCGAGAAGGCAATCAGCCCCAGCATTTT
CASTRGGREGNQPQHF
>TRBV5-1|TRBD2|TRBJ2-5|-
TGCGCCAGCAGCGGGGGGGGTCCGGGGGAGACCCAGTACTTC
CASSGGGPGETQYF
>TRBV5-3|-|TRBJ1-6|-
TGTGCCAGAAGCTTGGCCCGGGGCCGCTATAATTCACCCCTCCACTTT
CARSLARGRYNSPLHF
>TRBV28|-|TRBJ1-5|once
TGTGCCAGCAGTTTATACGGGAATAGCAATCAGCCCCAGCATTTT
CASSLYGNSNQPQHF
>TRBV4-1|-|TRBJ1-3|-
TGCGCCAGCAGCAATTGGGTTGGGCCCTCAGCTGACACCATATATTTT
CASSNWVGPSADTIYF
>TRBV29-1|-|TRBJ1-4|-
TGCAGCGTTGGGGGCCAGGGGAGTGAAAAACTGTTTTTT
CSVGGQGSEKLFF
>TRBV5-4|-|TRBJ1-6|-
TGTGCCAGCAGCTGGGGGCTTAATTCACCCCTCCACTTT
CASSWGLNSPLHF
>TRBV11-3|-|TRBJ2-2|-
TGTGCCAGCAGCTTGGACGGGGGGCCCACCGGGGAGCTGTTTTTT
CASSLDGGPTGELFF
>TRBV21-1|-|TRBJ2-4|-
TGTGCCAGCAGCACCTCCGAGGGCGGGCCCCTAACGGAGGCCAAAAACATTCAGTACTTC
CASSTSEGGPLTEAKNIQYF
>TRBV6-6|-|TRBJ2-7|-
TGTGCCAGCAGTTACTTGGCAGGTACCCACGAGCAGTACTTC
CASSYLAGTHEQYF
>TRBV15|-|TRBJ2-2|-
TGTGCCACCAGCAGTCAAGGACCCTCTCACACCGGGGAGCTGTTTTTT
CATSSQGPSHTGELFF
>TRBV11-3|TRBD1|TRBJ2-7|once
TGTGCCAGCAGCGGCCGGACAGGGGAGGACGAGCAGTACTTC
CASSGRTGEDEQYF
>TRBV11-2|-|TRBJ1-3|-
TGTGCCAGCAGCTTAGACAGGGATGGAAACACCATATATTTT
CASSLDRDGNTIYF
>TRBV10-3|-|TRBJ1-1|-
TGTGCCATCAGTGTGGAGAACACTGAAGCTTTCTTT
CAISVENTEAFF
>TRBV19|-|TRBJ1-5|-
TGTGCCACCGAAGGGCAGATTAGCAATCAGCCCCAGCATTTT
CATEGQISNQPQHF
>TRBV29-1|-|TRBJ1-2|-
TGCAGCGCCGCCCTCGACCGACAAGGGAGTGGCTACACCTTC
CSAALDRQGSGYTF
>TRBV16|-|TRBJ1-2|-
TGTGCCAGCAGCCAAGGATATACAGGGAGAATCGGCTACACCTTC
CASSQGYTGRIGYTF
>TRBV7-8|-|TRBJ1-1|few
TGTGCCAGCAGCTTAAACAGGGTGGTCTCTGAAGCTTTCTTT
CASSLNRVVSEAFF
>TRBV10-1|TRBD1|TRBJ2-3|-
TGCGCCAGCAGTCCAGGGACAGTTACGCAGTATTTT
CASSPGTVTQYF
>TRBV19|TRBD1|TRBJ1-1|-
TGTGCCAGTAGCTCCAGGGGGGGGACTGAAGCTTTCTTT
CASSSRGGTEAFF
>TRBV7-3|TRBD1|TRBJ2-6|once
TGTGCCAGCAGCAAAGTCCGGGACAGGGATTACTCTGGGGCCAACGTCCTGACTTTC
CASSKVRDRDYSGANVLTF
>TRBV11-2|TRBD1|TRBJ1-1|-
TGTGCCAGCAGCTTATTGGACAGGGCTGGCACTGAAGCTTTCTTT
CASSLLDRAGTEAFF
>TRBV6-1|-|TRBJ2-7|-
TGTGCCAGCAGTGACGGGACAGAGCAGTACTTC
CASSDGTEQYF